The rows below give T cell receptor beta chains drawn from one sample of a study of beta chain features in type 1 diabetes. Assay used: immunoSEQ multiplex PCR; TCRdb lists only in-frame clones, some missing. The sample has 550,000 to 850,000 clones; 13% are singletons. The source material was naive CD4+ T cells from blood. The receptors derive from a man younger than 30 with type 1 diabetes. The conserved cysteine and the conserved F or W are not part of the CDR3 here. The order of the fields is J gene, clone size, V gene, CDR3 protein. A clone size is listed for some rows: how often the clone was seen (once, few, many), or a class if it is expanded.

>TRBJ1-5|few|TRBV6-1
ASSPLGGNQPQH
>TRBJ1-2|NA|TRBV28
ASSSLGTERLYGYT
>TRBJ1-2|NA|TRBV5-1
ASSFTGEYGYT
>TRBJ1-2|few|TRBV10-2
ASSEKDTRYT
>TRBJ2-3|few|TRBV6-5
ASSSLGGTSTDTQY
>TRBJ1-6|few|TRBV15
AFGTGTASSPLH
>TRBJ2-7|NA|TRBV28
ASTWGGAGSVYEQY
>TRBJ2-3|few|TRBV19
ASSIGQGSTDTQY
>TRBJ2-1|NA|TRBV29-1
SALRGFSQNEQF
>TRBJ2-1|few|TRBV27
ASSGRGILSYNEQF
>TRBJ1-6|NA|TRBV6-5
AISRIGTGNSPLH